The clone carrying this TCR beta chain was picked up one time. Its target is not known. Primers for the PCR totalled 60 Vbeta and 13 Jbeta. TCRdb keeps only in-frame clones here, not all; method: immunoSEQ multiplex PCR. The sample consists of some 180,000 clones, approximately 90% of them appearing once. The record originates from a study of cytomegalovirus exposure and HLA in healthy donors. Overall study: In an earlier analysis, almost 120 million unique TCR beta sequences were found from some 200 million T cells. Study-level points and caveats: A later analysis showed HLA-associated TCR beta chains outstripping equally common others in clonal expansion. In vitro data verified a few CMV-associated chains as specific for CMV antigens. Across all donors, roughly uniform sequencing depth was an assumption of the presence/absence analyses.

The germline V gene has CDR1 MNHEY and CDR2 SVGAGI. This CDR3 has 14 amino acids. The chain is built from TRBV6-5 and TRBJ2-5; 11 bases match TRBD1. The assigned J gene may be wrong: the sequence end matches TRBJ2-7 better. The sequencing sample was made of PBMCs. The sequence was obtained from a boy aged 2 to 10 in good health and CMV-seronegative. The CDR3 reads CASSRDRGANEQYF. CDR3 sequence (DNA): TGTGCCAGCAGTCGGGACAGGGGGGCCAACGAGCAGTACTTC.